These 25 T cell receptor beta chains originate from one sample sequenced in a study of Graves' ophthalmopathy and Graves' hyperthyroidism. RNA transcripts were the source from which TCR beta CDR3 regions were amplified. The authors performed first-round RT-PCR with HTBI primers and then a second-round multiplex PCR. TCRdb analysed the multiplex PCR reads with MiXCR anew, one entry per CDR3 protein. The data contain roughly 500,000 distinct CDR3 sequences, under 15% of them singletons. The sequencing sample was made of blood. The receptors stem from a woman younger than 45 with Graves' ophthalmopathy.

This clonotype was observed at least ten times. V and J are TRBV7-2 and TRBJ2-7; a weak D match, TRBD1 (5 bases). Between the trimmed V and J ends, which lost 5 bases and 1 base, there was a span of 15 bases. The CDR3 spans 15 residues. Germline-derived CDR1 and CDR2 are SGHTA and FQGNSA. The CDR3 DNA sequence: TGTGCCAGCAGCAGACAGCCCCATCCATCCTACGAGCAGTACTTC. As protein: CASSRQPHPSYEQYF. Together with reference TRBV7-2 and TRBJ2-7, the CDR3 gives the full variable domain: GAGVSQSPSNKVTEKGKDVELRCDPISGHTALYWYRQSLGQGLEFLIYFQGNSAPDKSGLPSDRFSAERTGGSVSTLTIQRTQQEDSAVYLCASSRQPHPSYEQYFGPGTRLTVT.

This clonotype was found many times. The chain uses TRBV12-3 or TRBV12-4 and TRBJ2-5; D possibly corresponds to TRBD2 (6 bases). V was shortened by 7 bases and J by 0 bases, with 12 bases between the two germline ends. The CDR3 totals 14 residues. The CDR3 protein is CASMVAGHQETQYF. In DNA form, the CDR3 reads TGTGCCAGCATGGTGGCGGGACACCAAGAGACCCAGTACTTC.

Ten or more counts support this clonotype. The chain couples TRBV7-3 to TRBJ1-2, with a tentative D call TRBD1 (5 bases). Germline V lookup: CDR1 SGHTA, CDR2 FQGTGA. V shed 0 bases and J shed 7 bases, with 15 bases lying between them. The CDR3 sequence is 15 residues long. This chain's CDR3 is CASSLTSGLRFGYTF. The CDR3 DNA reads TGTGCCAGCAGCTTAACGTCAGGGCTCCGGTTTGGCTACACCTTC.

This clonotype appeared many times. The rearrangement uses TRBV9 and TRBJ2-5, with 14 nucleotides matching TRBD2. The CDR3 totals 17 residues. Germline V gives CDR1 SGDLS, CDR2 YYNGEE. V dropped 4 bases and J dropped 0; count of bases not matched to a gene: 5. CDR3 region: CASSPRLAGGHQETQYF. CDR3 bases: TGTGCCAGCAGCCCTCGACTAGCGGGAGGGCACCAAGAGACCCAGTACTTC.

CDR3 bases: TGTGCCAGCAGTTTATTCCGCGGGACAGGACTCAGGGCCCTCCACTTT. Translation: CASSLFRGTGLRALHF. This sequence joins TRBV27 and TRBJ1-6; TRBD1 agrees at 8 bases. V gave up 1 base and J gave up 14 bases; unmatched junction bases: 13. CDR1 and CDR2 (germline): MNHEY, SMNVEV (reference sequence). CDR3 length: 16 residues.

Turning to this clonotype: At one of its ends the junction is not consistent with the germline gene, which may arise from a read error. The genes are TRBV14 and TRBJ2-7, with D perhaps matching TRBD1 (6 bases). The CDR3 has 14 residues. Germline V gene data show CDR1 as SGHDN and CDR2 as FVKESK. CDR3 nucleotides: TGTGTCAGCAGCCAACCGGGACAAACCTACGAGCAGTACTTC. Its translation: CVSSQPGQTYEQYF. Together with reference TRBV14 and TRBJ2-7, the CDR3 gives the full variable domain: EAGVTQFPSHSVIEKGQTVTLRCDPISGHDNLYWYRRVMGKEIKFLLHFVKESKQDESGMPNNRFLAERTGGTYSTLKVQPAELEDSGVYFCVSSQPGQTYEQYFGPGTRLTVT.

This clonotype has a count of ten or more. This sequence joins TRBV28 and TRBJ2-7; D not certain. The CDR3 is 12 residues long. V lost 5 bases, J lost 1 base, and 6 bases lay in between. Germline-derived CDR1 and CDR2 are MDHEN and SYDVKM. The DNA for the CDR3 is TGTGCCAGCAGTGGCAGGTCCTACGAGCAGTACTTC. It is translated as CASSGRSYEQYF. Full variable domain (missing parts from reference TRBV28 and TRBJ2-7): DVKVTQSSRYLVKRTGEKVFLECVQDMDHENMFWYRQDPGLGLRLIYFSYDVKMKEKGDIPEGYSVSREKKERFSLILESASTNQTSMYLCASSGRSYEQYFGPGTRLTVT.

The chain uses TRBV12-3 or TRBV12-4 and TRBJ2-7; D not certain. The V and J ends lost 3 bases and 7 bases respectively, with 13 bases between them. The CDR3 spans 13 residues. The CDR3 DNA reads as TGTGCCAGCAGTTTGGGATTAGCCGAAGAGCAGTACTTC. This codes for CASSLGLAEEQYF.

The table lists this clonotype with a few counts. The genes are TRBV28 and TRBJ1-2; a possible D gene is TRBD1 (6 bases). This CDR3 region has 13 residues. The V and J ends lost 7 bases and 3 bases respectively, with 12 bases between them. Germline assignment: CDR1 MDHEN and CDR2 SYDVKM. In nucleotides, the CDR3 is TGTGCCAGCATACCAGGGGCTTACTATGGCTACACCTTC. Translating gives CASIPGAYYGYTF.

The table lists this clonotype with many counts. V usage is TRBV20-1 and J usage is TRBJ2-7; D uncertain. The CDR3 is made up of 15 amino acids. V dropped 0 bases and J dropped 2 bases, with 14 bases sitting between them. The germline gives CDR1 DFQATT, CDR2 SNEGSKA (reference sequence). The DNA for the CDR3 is TGCAGTGCTAGAGAATCGGTGGCCTCAACCTACGAGCAGTACTTC. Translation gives CSARESVASTYEQYF.

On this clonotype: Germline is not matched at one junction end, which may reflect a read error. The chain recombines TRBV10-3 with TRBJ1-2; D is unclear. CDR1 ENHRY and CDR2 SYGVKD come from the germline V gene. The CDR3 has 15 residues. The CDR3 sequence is CAVSESTEGFYGYTF. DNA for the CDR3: TGTGCCGTCAGTGAGTCGACTGAGGGCTTCTATGGCTACACCTTC.

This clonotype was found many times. CDR3 nucleotides: TGTGCCTGGAGTCGTCGGGGAACTAAAGAGACCCAGTACTTC. It encodes CAWSRRGTKETQYF. This chain joins TRBV30 and TRBJ2-5, with D perhaps matching TRBD2 (5 bases). The germline V and J ends were trimmed by 2 bases and 3 bases, with 13 bases remaining between them. The germline V gene has CDR1 GTSNPN and CDR2 SVGIG (reference sequence). This CDR3 contains 14 residues.

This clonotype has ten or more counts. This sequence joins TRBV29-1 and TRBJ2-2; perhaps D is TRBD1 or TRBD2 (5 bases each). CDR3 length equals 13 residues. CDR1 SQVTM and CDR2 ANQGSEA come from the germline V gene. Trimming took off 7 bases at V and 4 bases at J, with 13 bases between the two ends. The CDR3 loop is CSAGTGFTGELFF. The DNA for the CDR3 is TGCAGCGCCGGGACGGGATTCACCGGGGAGCTGTTTTTT.

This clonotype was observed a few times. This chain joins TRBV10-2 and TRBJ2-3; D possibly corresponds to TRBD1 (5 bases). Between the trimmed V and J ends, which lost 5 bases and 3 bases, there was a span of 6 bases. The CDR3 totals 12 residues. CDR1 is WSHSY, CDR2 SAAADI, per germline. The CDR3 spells CASSTGTDTQYF. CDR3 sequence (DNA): TGCGCCAGCAGTACAGGAACAGATACGCAGTATTTT.

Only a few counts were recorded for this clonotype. CDR3 sequence reads: CASTAVQGNQPQHF. The CDR3 coding sequence is TGTGCCAGTACCGCCGTACAGGGTAATCAGCCCCAGCATTTT. This chain joins TRBV19 and TRBJ1-5, with D tentatively TRBD1 (6 bases). The CDR3 has 14 residues. CDR1 and CDR2 (germline): LNHDA, SQIVND (reference sequence). With 7 bases removed from V and 4 bases from J, the gap between germline ends came to 14 bases.

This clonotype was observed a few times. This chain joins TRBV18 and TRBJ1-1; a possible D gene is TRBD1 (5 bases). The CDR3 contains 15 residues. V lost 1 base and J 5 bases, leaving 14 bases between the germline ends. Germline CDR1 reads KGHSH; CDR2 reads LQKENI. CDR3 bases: TGTGCCAGCTCACCACAGGGGAAATTGGGGACTGAAGCTTTCTTT. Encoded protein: CASSPQGKLGTEAFF.

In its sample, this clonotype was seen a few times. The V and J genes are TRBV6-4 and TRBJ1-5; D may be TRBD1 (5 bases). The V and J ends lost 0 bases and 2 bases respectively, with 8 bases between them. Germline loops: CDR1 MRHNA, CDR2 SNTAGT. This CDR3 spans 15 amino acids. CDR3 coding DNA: TGTGCCAGCAGTGACTCGTTAGGGGGCAATCAGCCCCAGCATTTT. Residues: CASSDSLGGNQPQHF.

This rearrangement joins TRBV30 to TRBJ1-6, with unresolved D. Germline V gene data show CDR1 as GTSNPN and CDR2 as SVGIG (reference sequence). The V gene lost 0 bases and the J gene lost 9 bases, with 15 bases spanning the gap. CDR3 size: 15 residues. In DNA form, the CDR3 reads TGTGCCTGGAGTGTATTAGGAGTGAGCACTTCACCCCTCCACTTT. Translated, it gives CAWSVLGVSTSPLHF.

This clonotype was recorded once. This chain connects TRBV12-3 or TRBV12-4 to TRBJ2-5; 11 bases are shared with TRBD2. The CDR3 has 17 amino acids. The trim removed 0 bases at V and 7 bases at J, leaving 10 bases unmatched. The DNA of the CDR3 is TGTGCCAGCAGTTTAGCGAATATACTAGCGGGAGACGGGACCCAGTACTTC. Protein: CASSLANILAGDGTQYF.

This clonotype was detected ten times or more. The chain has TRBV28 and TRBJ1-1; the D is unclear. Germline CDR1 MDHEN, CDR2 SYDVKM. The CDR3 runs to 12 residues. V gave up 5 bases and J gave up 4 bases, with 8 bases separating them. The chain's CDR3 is CASSLRRTEAFF. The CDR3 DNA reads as TGTGCCAGCAGTCTACGCCGCACTGAAGCTTTCTTT.

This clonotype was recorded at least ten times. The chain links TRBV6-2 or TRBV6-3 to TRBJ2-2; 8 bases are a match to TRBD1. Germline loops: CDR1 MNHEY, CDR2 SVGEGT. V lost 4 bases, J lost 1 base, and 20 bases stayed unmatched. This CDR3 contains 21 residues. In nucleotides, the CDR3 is TGTGCCAGCAGTTCCCCCATAAAATGGACAGGGAACAGTTGGAACACCGGGGAGCTGTTTTTT. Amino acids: CASSSPIKWTGNSWNTGELFF.

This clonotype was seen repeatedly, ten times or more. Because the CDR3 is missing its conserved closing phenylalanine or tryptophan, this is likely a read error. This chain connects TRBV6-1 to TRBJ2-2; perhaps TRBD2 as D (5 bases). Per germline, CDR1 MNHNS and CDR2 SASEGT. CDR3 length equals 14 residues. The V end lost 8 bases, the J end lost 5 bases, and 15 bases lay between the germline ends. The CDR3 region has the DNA TGTGCCAGCCGTCCGGGGAGTAAAACCGGGGAGCTGTTTCTT. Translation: CASRPGSKTGELFL.

CDR3 region: CASSLGWAGRGTEAFF. The CDR3 DNA is TGTGCCAGCAGCTTAGGTTGGGCAGGGCGGGGGACTGAAGCTTTCTTT. The V and J genes are TRBV11-1 and TRBJ1-1; D perhaps matches TRBD1 (5 bases). Germline values: CDR1 SGHAT, CDR2 FQDESV (reference sequence). The V end was cut by 1 base, the J end by 5 bases, with 17 bases between. There are 16 residues in the CDR3. Filled out from reference TRBV11-1 and TRBJ1-1, the complete variable domain reads EAEVAQSPRYKITEKSQAVAFWCDPISGHATLYWYRQILGQGPELLVQFQDESVVDDSQLPKDRFSAERLKGVDSTLKIQPAELGDSAMYLCASSLGWAGRGTEAFFGQGTRLTVV.

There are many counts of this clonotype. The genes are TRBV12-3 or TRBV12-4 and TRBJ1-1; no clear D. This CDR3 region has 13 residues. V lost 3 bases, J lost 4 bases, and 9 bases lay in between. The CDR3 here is CASSFGWITEAFF. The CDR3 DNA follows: TGTGCCAGCAGTTTTGGGTGGATCACTGAAGCTTTCTTT.

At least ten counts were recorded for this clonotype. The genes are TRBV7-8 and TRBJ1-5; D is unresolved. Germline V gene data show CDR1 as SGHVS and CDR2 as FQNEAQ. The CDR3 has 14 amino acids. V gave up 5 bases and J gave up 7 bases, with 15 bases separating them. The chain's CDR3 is CASSTERETQPQHF. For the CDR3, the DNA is TGTGCCAGCAGCACAGAACGGGAAACGCAGCCCCAGCATTTT.